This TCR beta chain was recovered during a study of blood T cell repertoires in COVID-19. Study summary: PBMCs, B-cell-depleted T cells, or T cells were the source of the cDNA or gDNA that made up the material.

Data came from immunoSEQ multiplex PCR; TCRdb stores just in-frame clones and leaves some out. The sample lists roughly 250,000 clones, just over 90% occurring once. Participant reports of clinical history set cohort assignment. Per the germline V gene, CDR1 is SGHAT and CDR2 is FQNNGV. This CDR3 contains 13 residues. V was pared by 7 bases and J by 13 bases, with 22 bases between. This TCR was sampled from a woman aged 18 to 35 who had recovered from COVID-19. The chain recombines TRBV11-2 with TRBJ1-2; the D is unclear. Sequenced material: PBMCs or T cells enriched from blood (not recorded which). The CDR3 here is CASNDDSSVRPTF. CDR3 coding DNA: TGTGCCAGCAACGACGACTCCTCGGTCAGACCCACCTTC.